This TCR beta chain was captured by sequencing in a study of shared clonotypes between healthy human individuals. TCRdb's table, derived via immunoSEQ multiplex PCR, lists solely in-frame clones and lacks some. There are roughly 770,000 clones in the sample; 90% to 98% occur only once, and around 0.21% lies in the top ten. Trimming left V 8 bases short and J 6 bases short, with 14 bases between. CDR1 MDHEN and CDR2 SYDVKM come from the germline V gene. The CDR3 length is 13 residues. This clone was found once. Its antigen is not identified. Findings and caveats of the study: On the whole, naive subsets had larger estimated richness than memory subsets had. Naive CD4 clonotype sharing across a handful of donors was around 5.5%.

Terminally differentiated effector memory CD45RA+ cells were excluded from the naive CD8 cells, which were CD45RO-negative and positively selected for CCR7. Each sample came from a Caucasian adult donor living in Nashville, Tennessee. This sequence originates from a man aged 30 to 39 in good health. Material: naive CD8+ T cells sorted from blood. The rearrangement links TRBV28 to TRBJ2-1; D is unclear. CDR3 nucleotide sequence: TGTGCCAGCCTAAACCCAACAGTCAATGAGCAGTTCTTC. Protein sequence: CASLNPTVNEQFF.